Included here is one T cell receptor (beta chain) sequence, with context. Germline trimming cut 5 bases from V and 2 bases from J; bases unmatched to any gene: 1. The length of the CDR3 is 12 residues. Per germline, CDR1 GTSNPN and CDR2 SVGIG (reference sequence). Authors' processing steps: Estimated nucleated cell counts came from reference gene primer amplification. Method: immunoSEQ multiplex PCR; TCRdb's copy keeps in-frame clones and lacks some. V and J calls and clone size are those listed in that table; D and trimming were worked out from the DNA. The data contain about 200,000 clones, over 60% of them singletons. This entry comes from a study of blood T cell repertoires in COVID-19. Study-wide background: Donors in the United States, Italy and Spain gave samples during acute or convalescent COVID-19.

This receptor was obtained from a woman aged 70-85 years with acute or convalescent COVID-19. The sample taken for sequencing was peripheral blood. This chain uses TRBV30 with TRBJ1-1, with 8 bases identical to TRBD1. In DNA, the CDR3 is TGTGCCTGGTCAGGGGGCAACACTGAAGCTTTCTTT. It specifies CAWSGGNTEAFF.